What follows is one TCR beta chain and its context. The antigen is not known. Trimming removed 6 bases from V and 2 bases from J; junction bases left unmatched: 6. This CDR3 comprises 15 residues. CDR1 is MNHEY, CDR2 SVGAGI, per germline. This sample is part of a study of cytomegalovirus exposure and HLA in healthy donors. Looking at the study overall: Researchers found that more than 70% of a few hundred genotyped donors fell within the Caucasian-associated ancestry cluster. Study-wide results and limits: In a later analysis, several top co-occurrence clusters appeared linked to parvovirus B19, influenza, CMV and Epstein-Barr virus. Immune exposure information comprised only CMV serostatus. V- and J-gene trimming in TCR beta was tied to a missense DCLRE1C variant by an analysis performed later.

It was with 60 Vbeta and 13 Jbeta primers that the PCR ran. Assay: immunoSEQ multiplex PCR; the TCRdb copy retains only in-frame clones and omits some. The sample lists roughly 240,000 clones, more than 70% occurring once. Input material: PBMCs. The TCR originated in a boy aged 5-17 years in good health and CMV-seronegative. The rearrangement links TRBV6-5 to TRBJ2-7; 11 nucleotides match TRBD2. The CDR3 loop is CASRGLAGGTYEQYF. As DNA, the CDR3 is TGTGCCAGCAGAGGGCTAGCGGGGGGAACCTACGAGCAGTACTTC.